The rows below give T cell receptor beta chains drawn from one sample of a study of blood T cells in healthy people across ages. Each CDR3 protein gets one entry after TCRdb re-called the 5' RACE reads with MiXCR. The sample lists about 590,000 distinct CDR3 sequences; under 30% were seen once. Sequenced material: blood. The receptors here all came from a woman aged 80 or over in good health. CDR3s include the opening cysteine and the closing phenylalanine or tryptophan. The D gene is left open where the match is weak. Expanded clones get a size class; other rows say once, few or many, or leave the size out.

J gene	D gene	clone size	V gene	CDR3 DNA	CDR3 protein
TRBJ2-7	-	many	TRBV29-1	TGCAGCGCCCGGACACGGCCTTCGTCCTACGAGCAGTACTTC	CSARTRPSSYEQYF
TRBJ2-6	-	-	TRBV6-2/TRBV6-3	TGTGCCAGCAGTTACTATTTACAGGTGATGGCTGGGGCCAACGTCCTGACTTTC	CASSYYLQVMAGANVLTF
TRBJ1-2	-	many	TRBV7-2	TGTGCCAGCAGCTTAACGAAGGGGGGATATGGCTACACCTTC	CASSLTKGGYGYTF
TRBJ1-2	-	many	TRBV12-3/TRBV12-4	TGTGCCAGCAGTTTGGGCAGCTTCTATGGCTACACCTTC	CASSLGSFYGYTF
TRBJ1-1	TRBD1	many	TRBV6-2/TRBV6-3	TGTGCCAGCAGCTATGGACAGGGGCTGAACACTGAAGCTTTCTTT	CASSYGQGLNTEAFF
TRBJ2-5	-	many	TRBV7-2	TGTGCCAGCAGCTTGACGAGGGAGACCCAGTACTTC	CASSLTRETQYF
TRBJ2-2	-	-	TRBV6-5	TGTGCCAGCAGCCGAACCGGGACCGGGGGTTTGAACACCGGGGAGCTGTTGTTT	CASSRTGTGGLNTGELLF
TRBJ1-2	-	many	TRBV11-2	TGTGCCAGCAGCCCGGGTTCGGGGGGCTACACCTTC	CASSPGSGGYTF
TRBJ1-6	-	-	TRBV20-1	TGCAGTGCTAGAGACAGCGCCGCTGGGGGGACGGGAAATTCACCCCTCCACTTT	CSARDSAAGGTGNSPLHF
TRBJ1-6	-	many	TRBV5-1	TGCGCCAGCAGCTTGGCGGGTCGGGGTAACAATTCACCCCTCCACTTT	CASSLAGRGNNSPLHF
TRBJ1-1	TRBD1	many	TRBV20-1	TGCAGTGCTAGGGGGGACAGGATGAACACTGAAGCTTTCTTT	CSARGDRMNTEAFF
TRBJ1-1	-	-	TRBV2	TGTGCCAGCAGTGAAGCTCCGGGTCTTGAAGCTTTCTTT	CASSEAPGLEAFF
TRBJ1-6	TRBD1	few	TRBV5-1	TGCGCCAGCAGCTCGACAGGGGGCAAATCACCCCTCCACTTT	CASSSTGGKSPLHF
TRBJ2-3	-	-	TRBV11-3	TGTGCCAACAGCTTAAATCCAGATACGCAGTATTTT	CANSLNPDTQYF
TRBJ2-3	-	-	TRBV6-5	TGTGCCAGCAGCCTCACGGGAACCACGCAGTATTTT	CASSLTGTTQYF
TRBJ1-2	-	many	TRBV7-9	TGTGCCAGCAGCTCCGGGACGCCATATGGCTACACCTTC	CASSSGTPYGYTF
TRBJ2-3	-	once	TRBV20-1	TGCAGTGCCTCCCATCGCCTTTTGCGGGGCACAGATACGCAGTATTTT	CSASHRLLRGTDTQYF
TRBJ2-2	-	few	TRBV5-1	TGCGCCAGTAGCTACAAAACAGGGAACACCGGGGAGCTGTTTTTT	CASSYKTGNTGELFF
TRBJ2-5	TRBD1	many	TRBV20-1	TGCAGTGCTAGCCCCGGGACAGGGGATGTGACCCAGTACTTC	CSASPGTGDVTQYF
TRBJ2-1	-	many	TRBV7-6	TGTGCCAGCAGCTCCTTAAGCCCCAGCTACAATGAGCAGTTCTTC	CASSSLSPSYNEQFF
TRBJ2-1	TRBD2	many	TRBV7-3	TGTGCCAGCAGCTTTATGGCGGGGGGAGTCGGGGAGCAGTTCTTC	CASSFMAGGVGEQFF
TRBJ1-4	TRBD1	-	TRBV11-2	TGCGCCAGCAGCTTAGGGACAGGGGCTGAAAAACTGTTTTTT	CASSLGTGAEKLFF
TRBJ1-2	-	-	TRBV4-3	TGCGCCAGCAGCCAGGGGGCCCTAGCCTATGGCTACACCTTC	CASSQGALAYGYTF
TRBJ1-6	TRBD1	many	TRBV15	TGTGCCACCAGCCCGGGACAGGGGATGAATTCACCCCTCCACTTT	CATSPGQGMNSPLHF
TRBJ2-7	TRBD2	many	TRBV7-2	TGTGCCAGCAGCTTTGATACTAGCGGGGGCTACGAGCAGTACTTC	CASSFDTSGGYEQYF
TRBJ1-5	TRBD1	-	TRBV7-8	TGTGCCAGCAGCTTAGTCGCGCCCGCAGCCGGCGGGACAGGCGTAGGCAATCAGCCCCAGCATTTT	CASSLVAPAAGGTGVGNQPQHF
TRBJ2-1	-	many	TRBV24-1	TGTGCCACCAGTGATTCCTCGTGGAGGGGCCAGGGGCAGTTCTTC	CATSDSSWRGQGQFF
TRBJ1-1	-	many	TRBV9	TGTGCCAGCAGCGTTAGACAGGATGGGCTAACTGAAGCTTTCTTT	CASSVRQDGLTEAFF
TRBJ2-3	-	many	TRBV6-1	TGTGCCAGCAGTGAAGCGGGGTTCCCCGGGATGGATACGCAGTATTTT	CASSEAGFPGMDTQYF
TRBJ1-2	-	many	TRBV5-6	TGTGCCAGCAGCTTGGCCGGGGGGATGATTAACTATGGCTACACCTTC	CASSLAGGMINYGYTF
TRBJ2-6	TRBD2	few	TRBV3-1	TGTGCCAGCAGCCAAGAGGGGGGGGTGGCAGGGGCCAACGTCCTGACTTTC	CASSQEGGVAGANVLTF
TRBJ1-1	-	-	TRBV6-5	TGTGCCAGCAGTTACGGTTTTGTCCGGAGTGAAGCTTTCTTT	CASSYGFVRSEAFF